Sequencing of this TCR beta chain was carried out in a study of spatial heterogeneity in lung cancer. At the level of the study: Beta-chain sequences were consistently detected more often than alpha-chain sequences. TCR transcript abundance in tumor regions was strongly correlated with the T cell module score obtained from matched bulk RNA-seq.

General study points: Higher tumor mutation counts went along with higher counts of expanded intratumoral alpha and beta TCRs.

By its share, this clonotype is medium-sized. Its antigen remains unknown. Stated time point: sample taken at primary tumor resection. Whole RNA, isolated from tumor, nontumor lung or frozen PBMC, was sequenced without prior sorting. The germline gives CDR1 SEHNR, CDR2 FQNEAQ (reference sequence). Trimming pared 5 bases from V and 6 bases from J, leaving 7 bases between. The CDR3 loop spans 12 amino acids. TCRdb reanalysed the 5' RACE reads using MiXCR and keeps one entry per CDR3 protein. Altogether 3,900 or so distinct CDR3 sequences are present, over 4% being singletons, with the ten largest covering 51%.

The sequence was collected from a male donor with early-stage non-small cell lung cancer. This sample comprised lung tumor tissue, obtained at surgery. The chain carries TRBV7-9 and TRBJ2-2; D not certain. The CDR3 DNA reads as TGTGCCAGCAGCGATGGACCCGGGGAGCTGTTTTTT. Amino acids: CASSDGPGELFF.